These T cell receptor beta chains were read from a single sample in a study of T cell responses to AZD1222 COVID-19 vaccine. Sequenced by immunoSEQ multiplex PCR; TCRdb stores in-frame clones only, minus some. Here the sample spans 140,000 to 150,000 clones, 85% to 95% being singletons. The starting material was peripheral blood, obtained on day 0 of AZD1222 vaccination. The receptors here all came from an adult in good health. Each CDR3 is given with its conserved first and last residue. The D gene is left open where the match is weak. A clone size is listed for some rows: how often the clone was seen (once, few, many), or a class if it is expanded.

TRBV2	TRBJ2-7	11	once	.	TGTGCCAGCTCGGCCGAGGGAGAGCAGTACTTC	CASSAEGEQYF
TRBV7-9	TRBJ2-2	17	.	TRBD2	TGTGCCAGCAGCACCCGACTGCTCCGGGGGGACACCGGGGAGCTGTTTTTT	CASSTRLLRGDTGELFF
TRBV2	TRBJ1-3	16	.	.	TGTGCCAGCGTGCAGGAACGACCACATTCTGGAAACACCATATATTTT	CASVQERPHSGNTIYF
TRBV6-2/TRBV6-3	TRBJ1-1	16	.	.	TGTGCCAGCAGTAAGGCCCCGCTGGCAGTGAACACTGAAGCTTTCTTT	CASSKAPLAVNTEAFF
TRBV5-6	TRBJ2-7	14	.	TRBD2	TGTGCCAGCAGCTTGGAACTAGCGGGGGGAGAGCAGTACTTC	CASSLELAGGEQYF
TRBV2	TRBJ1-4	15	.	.	TGTGCCAGCAGTGAACAGGGCACCCCTAATGAAAAACTGTTTTTT	CASSEQGTPNEKLFF
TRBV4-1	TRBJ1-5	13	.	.	TGCGCCAGCAGCCAAGACGAGGGCCAGCCCCAGCATTTT	CASSQDEGQPQHF
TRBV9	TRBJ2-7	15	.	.	TGTGCCAGCAGCCTCATGAGGGACGGCGCGTACGAGCAGTACTTC	CASSLMRDGAYEQYF
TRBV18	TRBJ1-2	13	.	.	TGTGCCAGCTCACCTGGGGACGGCTATGGCTACACCTTC	CASSPGDGYGYTF
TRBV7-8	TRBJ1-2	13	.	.	TGTGCCAGCAGCTTTGGACAGCCTAATGGCTACACCTTC	CASSFGQPNGYTF
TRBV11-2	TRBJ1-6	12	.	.	TGTGCCAGCAGCTTACCTAATTCACCCCTCCACTTT	CASSLPNSPLHF
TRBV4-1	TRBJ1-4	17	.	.	TGCGCCAGCAGCCAAGGAGCCACAGTTGCAACTAATGAAAAACTGTTTTTT	CASSQGATVATNEKLFF
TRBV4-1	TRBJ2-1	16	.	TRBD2	TGCGCCAGCAGCCAAGACCGAGCGGGGGGGGTCAATGAGCAGTTCTTC	CASSQDRAGGVNEQFF
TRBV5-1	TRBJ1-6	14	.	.	TGCGCCAGCAGCTTGGAGGGGCAGACCTCACCCCTCCACTTT	CASSLEGQTSPLHF
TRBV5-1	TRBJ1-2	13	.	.	TGCGCCAGCGCCCTGGCAGTTAACTATGGCTACACCTTC	CASALAVNYGYTF
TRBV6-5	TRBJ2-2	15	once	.	TGTGCCAGCAGTTACTCGCAATATGGCACCGGGGAGCTGTTTTTT	CASSYSQYGTGELFF
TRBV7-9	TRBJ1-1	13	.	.	TGTGCCAGCAGCTTAGGTGGACCTTCTGAAGCTTTCTTT	CASSLGGPSEAFF
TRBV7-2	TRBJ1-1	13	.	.	TGTGCCAGCAGCCGGACACCGAACACTGAAGCTTTCTTT	CASSRTPNTEAFF
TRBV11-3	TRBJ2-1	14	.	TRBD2	TGTGCCAGCAGCTTAAGCGGGGGCGCGTTTGAGCAGTTCTTC	CASSLSGGAFEQFF
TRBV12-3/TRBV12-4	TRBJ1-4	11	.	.	TGTGCCAGCAGTTTGGAGGGCCCGCCCCATTTT	CASSLEGPPHF
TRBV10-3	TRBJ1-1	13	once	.	TGTGCCATCAGTGAGTGGGTGAACGCTGAAGCTTTCTTT	CAISEWVNAEAFF
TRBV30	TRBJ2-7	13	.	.	TGTGCCTACAGCAAGGAGGGTAGTGTCGAGCAGTACTTC	CAYSKEGSVEQYF
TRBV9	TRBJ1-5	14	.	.	TGTGCCAGCAGCGGAGGGGGGCTGGGGGAGCCCCAGCATTTT	CASSGGGLGEPQHF
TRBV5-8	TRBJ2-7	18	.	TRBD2	TGTGCCAGCAGCTTGGGACTAGCGGGGGGACAGAGTGCCTACGAGCAGTACTTC	CASSLGLAGGQSAYEQYF
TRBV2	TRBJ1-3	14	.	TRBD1	TGTGCCAGCAGCTCACAGGGGGGTGGAAACACCATATATTTT	CASSSQGGGNTIYF
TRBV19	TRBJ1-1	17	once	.	TGTGCCAGTCACCTCGGTGGGGGGGCAGTCGGGGACACTGAAGCTTTCTTT	CASHLGGGAVGDTEAFF
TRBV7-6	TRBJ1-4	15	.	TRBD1	TGTGCCAGCAGCTTCGGACAGGGGACTAATGAAAAACTGTTTTTT	CASSFGQGTNEKLFF
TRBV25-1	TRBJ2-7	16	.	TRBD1	TGTGCCAGCAGCAACCCCACACAGGGGGCGCACGGCGAGCAGTACTTC	CASSNPTQGAHGEQYF
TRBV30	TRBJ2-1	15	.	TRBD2	TGTGCCTGGACTCCTGCAAGCGGGAGGACCCATGAGCAGTTCTTC	CAWTPASGRTHEQFF
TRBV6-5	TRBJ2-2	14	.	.	TGTGCCAGCCGGTGGGCGGCGAACACCGGGGAGCTGTTTTTT	CASRWAANTGELFF
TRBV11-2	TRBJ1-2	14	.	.	TGTGCCAGCAGCCTCCAGGACTCTAACTATGGCTACACCTTC	CASSLQDSNYGYTF
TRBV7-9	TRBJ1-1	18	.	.	TGTGCCAGCAGCCCCGGTGGGGGGCAGTCCCGCATGAACACTGAAGCTTTCTTT	CASSPGGGQSRMNTEAFF
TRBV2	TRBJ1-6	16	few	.	TGTGCCAGCACCTCCCTCATACATGGGGATAATTCACCCCTCCACTTT	CASTSLIHGDNSPLHF
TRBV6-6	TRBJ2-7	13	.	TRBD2	TGTGCCAGCAGTTACAGGACTAGCGGCGAGCAGTACTTC	CASSYRTSGEQYF
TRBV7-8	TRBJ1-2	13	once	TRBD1	TGTGCCAGCAGCGAAGACAGGGCGGAAGGCTACACCTTC	CASSEDRAEGYTF
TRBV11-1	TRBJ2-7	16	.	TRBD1	TGTGCCAGCAGCTTAGCGGACAGGGGATTTGGCCCCGAGCAGTACTTC	CASSLADRGFGPEQYF
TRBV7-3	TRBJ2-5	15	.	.	TGTGCCAGCAGCTTAACGGGGGCAGCCCAAGAGACCCAGTACTTC	CASSLTGAAQETQYF
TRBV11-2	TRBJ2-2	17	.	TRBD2	TGTGCCAGCAGCTTAGTTGGGACTAGCGGAAACACCGGGGAGCTGTTTTTT	CASSLVGTSGNTGELFF